Shown below are 29 T cell receptor beta chains from a single sample sequenced in a study of cytomegalovirus exposure and HLA in healthy donors. Repertoires were generated with immunoSEQ multiplex PCR, while TCRdb's copy carries only in-frame clones and drops some. Here the sample spans some 110,000 clones, 88% being singletons. The material sequenced was PBMCs. The receptors were gathered from a man aged 18 to 30 in good health and CMV-seropositive.

This clone showed up just once. The chain joins TRBV19 to TRBJ1-1; tentative D call: TRBD1 (6 bases). V was trimmed by 2 bases and J by 7 bases, leaving 14 bases between them. CDR3 size: 14 residues. CDR1 is LNHDA and CDR2 is SQIVND in the germline V gene (reference sequence). The CDR3 DNA reads TGTGCCAGTAGTATAAGGGGGTCCGAGGGTGAAGCTTTCTTT. Protein sequence: CASSIRGSEGEAFF.

On this clone itself: One end of the junction varies from germline; a read error may be responsible. CDR3 bases: TGTGCCAGCAGCTCGTCCCAGCGACAGAACTCTGAAGCTTTCTTT. This encodes CASSSSQRQNSEAFF. J is TRBJ1-1 and V is TRBV5-6; D is possibly TRBD1 (5 bases). Germline V gene sequence: CDR1 SGHDT, CDR2 YYEEEE. This CDR3 is 15 amino acids long.

The J gene is TRBJ2-7, the V gene TRBV2, with 8 bases that match TRBD1. V dropped 8 bases and J dropped 5; count of bases not matched to a gene: 14. This CDR3 region has 15 residues. Per the germline V gene, CDR1 is SNHLY and CDR2 is FYNNEI. The CDR3 coding sequence is TGTGCCAGCTTACTCCAAGGACAGGGCGGGCACGAGCAGTACTTC. Residues: CASLLQGQGGHEQYF.

The chain has TRBV4-3 and TRBJ2-1, with 9 bases identical to TRBD2. CDR1 LGHNA and CDR2 YSLEER come from the germline V gene. The CDR3 contains 16 residues. With 3 bases clipped from V and 0 bases from J, the junction kept 3 bases outside the gene matches. CDR3 nucleotide sequence: TGCGCCAGCAGCCAGCAAGCGGGGGGCTCCTACAATGAGCAGTTCTTC. This sequence encodes CASSQQAGGSYNEQFF.

The chain carries TRBV6-6 and TRBJ1-3; tentative D call: TRBD1 (5 bases). Germline V gives CDR1 MNHNY, CDR2 SVGAGI (reference sequence). The CDR3 totals 15 residues. V dropped 2 bases and J dropped 0 bases, with 8 bases sitting between them. The CDR3 reads CASSYRTRSGNTIYF. DNA for the CDR3: TGTGCCAGCAGTTACCGGACACGCTCTGGAAACACCATATATTTT.

This chain connects TRBV9 to TRBJ2-1, with TRBD2 as a possible D gene (7 bases). V lost 2 bases and J lost 4, with 16 bases in between. The length of the CDR3 is 16 residues. Germline V lookup: CDR1 SGDLS, CDR2 YYNGEE. The CDR3 here is CASSVTAGEGYNEQFF. In DNA, the CDR3 is TGTGCCAGCAGCGTTACGGCAGGGGAGGGATACAATGAGCAGTTCTTC.

The rearrangement joins TRBV5-1 to TRBJ2-3; the D is unclear. Per germline, CDR1 SGHRS and CDR2 YFSETQ. The CDR3 totals 14 residues. V was cut by 5 bases and J by 0 bases, with 10 bases left in between. The CDR3 bases are TGCGCCAGCAGGATGAGAGTAAGCACAGATACGCAGTATTTT. Translated: CASRMRVSTDTQYF.

This chain links TRBV28 with TRBJ1-4; the match to TRBD1 covers 8 bases. The CDR3 loop spans 16 amino acids. Per germline, CDR1 MDHEN and CDR2 SYDVKM. The V gene end was trimmed by 4 bases and the J gene end by 6 bases; junction bases not matched to a gene: 10. This CDR3 reads CASSSDRVGGDEKLFF. CDR3 sequence (DNA): TGTGCCAGCAGTTCGGACAGGGTCGGGGGAGATGAAAAACTGTTTTTT.

The chain is built from TRBV18 and TRBJ1-3, with D perhaps TRBD1 (6 bases). V was cut by 1 base and J by 4 bases, with 11 bases left in between. The CDR3 sequence is 15 residues long. CDR1 and CDR2 from the germline V gene are KGHSH and LQKENI. The CDR3 DNA reads TGTGCCAGCTCACCACAGGGGGTCTCGGGAAACACCATATATTTT. Translation gives CASSPQGVSGNTIYF.

The chain combines TRBV4-2 with TRBJ2-7, with 9 positions matching TRBD1. Trimming at V came to 0 bases and at J to 4 bases, leaving 1 base not matched to a gene. The CDR3 spans 14 residues. Germline CDR1 LGHNA, CDR2 YNFKEQ. The CDR3 DNA follows: TGTGCCAGCAGCCAAGAGGACAGGGGTTACGAGCAGTACTTC. Translated: CASSQEDRGYEQYF.

This rearrangement joins TRBV18 to TRBJ2-2, with D perhaps TRBD1 (6 bases). CDR3 length: 16 residues. The V end was cut by 3 bases, the J end by 2 bases, with 13 bases between. Germline-derived CDR1 and CDR2 are KGHSH and LQKENI. CDR3 region: CASSPVGQKNTGELFF. CDR3 nucleotides: TGTGCCAGCTCACCTGTAGGACAGAAAAACACCGGGGAGCTGTTTTTT.

The chain links TRBV4-3 to TRBJ1-2; perhaps TRBD1 as D (5 bases). The V end lost 0 bases, the J end lost 6 bases, and 8 bases lay between the germline ends. From germline, CDR1 is LGHNA and CDR2 YSLEER. This CDR3 comprises 13 residues. Written as DNA, the CDR3 is TGCGCCAGCAGCCAAGATCTAGGGGATGGCTACACCTTC. Its protein is CASSQDLGDGYTF.

The chain recombines TRBV15 with TRBJ2-5; the D gene is possibly TRBD2 (5 bases). The CDR3 is 16 amino acids. V was pared by 5 bases and J by 2 bases, with 18 bases between. The germline V gene encodes CDR1 LNHNV and CDR2 YYDKDF (reference sequence). The CDR3 nucleotides are TGTGCCACCAGCGAGTCCGGGGTAAGAGGGCAAGAGACCCAGTACTTC. This sequence encodes CATSESGVRGQETQYF.

The chain couples TRBV9 to TRBJ1-5; D is perhaps TRBD1 (5 bases). The CDR3 runs 15 residues. The germline CDR1 and CDR2 sequences are SGDLS and YYNGEE. V was pared by 0 bases and J by 3 bases, with 10 bases between. As DNA, the CDR3 is TGTGCCAGCAGCGTAGGACGGGGACTCAATCAGCCCCAGCATTTT. It codes for CASSVGRGLNQPQHF.

The chain combines TRBV5-6 with TRBJ2-3; 7 nucleotides align to TRBD1. Per the germline V gene, CDR1 is SGHDT and CDR2 is YYEEEE. V lost 0 bases, J lost 4 bases, and 5 bases stayed unmatched. The length of the CDR3 is 15 residues. The CDR3 DNA reads TGTGCCAGCAGCTTGGTAGGCAGGGGGTCAGATACGCAGTATTTT. It yields the protein CASSLVGRGSDTQYF. Filled out from reference TRBV5-6 and TRBJ2-3, the complete variable domain reads DAGVTQSPTHLIKTRGQQVTLRCSPKSGHDTVSWYQQALGQGPQFIFQYYEEEERQRGNFPDRFSGHQFPNYSSELNVNALLLGDSALYLCASSLVGRGSDTQYFGPGTRLTVL.

Here the CDR3 reads CASSLGSPYSPLHF. CDR3 coding DNA: TGTGCCAGCAGCTTAGGTAGCCCATATTCACCCCTCCACTTT. This chain joins TRBV7-8 and TRBJ1-6; D remains ambiguous. V dropped 1 base and J dropped 8 bases, with 9 bases sitting between them. This CDR3 spans 14 amino acids. Per germline, CDR1 SGHVS and CDR2 FQNEAQ.

V is TRBV27 and J is TRBJ2-7, with D perhaps matching TRBD1 (6 bases). This CDR3 is built from 11 residues. Trimming pared 8 bases from V and 5 bases from J, leaving 10 bases between. Germline V lookup: CDR1 MNHEY, CDR2 SMNVEV (reference sequence). Written as DNA, the CDR3 is TGTGCCAGCGGGGGCTTCCACGAGCAGTACTTC. This encodes CASGGFHEQYF.

The sample holds many counts of this clone. In DNA, the CDR3 is TGTGCCAGCAGTGAGCGGAGCACAGATACGCAGTATTTT. Protein: CASSERSTDTQYF. This chain joins TRBV6-4 and TRBJ2-3; D is ambiguous. V was trimmed by 3 bases and J by 0 bases, leaving 4 bases between them. The CDR3 length is 13 residues. The V gene's germline CDR1 is MRHNA and CDR2 SNTAGT.

This chain links TRBV5-1 with TRBJ2-1, with TRBD1 matching over 7 bases. With 7 bases clipped from V and 9 bases from J, the junction kept 7 bases outside the gene matches. The CDR3 length is 12 residues. The germline gives CDR1 SGHRS, CDR2 YFSETQ. DNA for the CDR3: TGCGCCAGCGGCACAGGGGTGGGTGAGCAGTTCTTC. Encoded protein: CASGTGVGEQFF.

This clone was picked up one time. V and J are TRBV2 and TRBJ1-6; D unclear. The CDR3 runs 20 residues. The ends were cut back, 3 bases at V and 2 bases at J, with 23 bases in the middle. The germline gives CDR1 SNHLY, CDR2 FYNNEI. This CDR3 reads CASSETLMTGLSTYNSPLHF. DNA of the CDR3: TGTGCCAGCAGTGAGACTCTAATGACTGGCTTGAGCACCTATAATTCACCCCTCCACTTT.

The J gene is TRBJ2-7, the V gene TRBV10-3; TRBD2 aligns across 7 bases. The V gene end was trimmed by 10 bases and the J gene end by 2 bases; junction bases not matched to a gene: 8. Per the germline V gene, CDR1 is ENHRY and CDR2 is SYGVKD. CDR3 size: 13 residues. Here the CDR3 DNA reads TGTGCCAACCGGGACTACTTCCCCTACGAGCAGTACTTC. Residues: CANRDYFPYEQYF.

V and J are TRBV20-1 and TRBJ1-2; D uncertain. Trimming removed 3 bases at V and 6 bases at J, with 5 bases between. CDR1 and CDR2 (germline): DFQATT, SNEGSKA (reference sequence). The CDR3 runs 10 residues. CDR3 amino acids: CSASFNGYTF. The CDR3 DNA follows: TGCAGTGCTAGTTTCAATGGCTACACCTTC.

This clone was observed a single time. The gene calls are TRBV30 and TRBJ2-1, with D tentatively TRBD1 (5 bases). Deletions cut 8 bases from V and 0 bases from J, with 14 bases between. Germline V gene data show CDR1 as GTSNPN and CDR2 as SVGIG (reference sequence). CDR3 length: 14 amino acids. Here the CDR3 reads CAPPRQGSYNEQFF. The CDR3 DNA reads TGTGCCCCGCCTAGGCAGGGCTCCTACAATGAGCAGTTCTTC.

This clone was seen a single time. This chain links TRBV9 with TRBJ2-7, with D possibly TRBD2 on 6 matching bases. Trimming removed 3 bases from V and 5 bases from J, with 12 bases in between. This CDR3 comprises 13 residues. Germline assignment: CDR1 SGDLS and CDR2 YYNGEE. The CDR3 nucleotides are TGTGCCAGCAGCGGGGCGGGGCCCCACGAGCAGTACTTC. Encoded protein: CASSGAGPHEQYF. Filled out from reference TRBV9 and TRBJ2-7, the complete variable domain reads DSGVTQTPKHLITATGQRVTLRCSPRSGDLSVYWYQQSLDQGLQFLIQYYNGEERAKGNILERFSAQQFPDLHSELNLSSLELGDSALYFCASSGAGPHEQYFGPGTRLTVT.

The CDR3 DNA follows: TGCGCCAGCAGCCCTCAATGGGCGACAGGTCCCGCCGGGGAGCTGTTTTTT. Its protein is CASSPQWATGPAGELFF. This chain connects TRBV4-3 to TRBJ2-2; possible D gene TRBD1, 6 bases. CDR1 is LGHNA and CDR2 is YSLEER in the germline V gene. The CDR3 length is 17 residues. The V end lost 4 bases, the J end lost 6 bases, and 21 bases lay between the germline ends.

The chain employs TRBV11-2 and TRBJ2-2; D unclear. Trimming pared 4 bases from V and 3 bases from J, leaving 3 bases between. This CDR3 region has 12 residues. Per the germline V gene, CDR1 is SGHAT and CDR2 is FQNNGV. DNA for the CDR3: TGTGCCAGCAGCTCCGACACCGGGGAGCTGTTTTTT. Amino acid sequence: CASSSDTGELFF.

The chain's CDR3 is CASKDREYSGYTF. CDR3 nucleotide sequence: TGTGCCAGTAAGGACAGGGAGTACTCTGGCTACACCTTC. This chain uses TRBV19 with TRBJ1-2; TRBD1 aligns across 8 bases. Germline V gene data show CDR1 as LNHDA and CDR2 as SQIVND (reference sequence). Trimming at V came to 7 bases and at J to 7 bases, leaving 8 bases not matched to a gene. The CDR3 sequence is 13 residues long.

This clone has more than one count but fewer than ten. The chain combines TRBV28 with TRBJ2-7, with TRBD2 as a possible D gene (6 bases). V dropped 5 bases and J dropped 2 bases, with 16 bases sitting between them. The CDR3 is 15 amino acids. Germline V lookup: CDR1 MDHEN, CDR2 SYDVKM. The CDR3 DNA reads TGTGCCAGCAGTCTGGGGGGTGGCGGCCCCTACGAGCAGTACTTC. This translates into CASSLGGGGPYEQYF.

This clone occurred a few times. The gene calls are TRBV7-8 and TRBJ2-3; 9 bases are a match to TRBD2. From germline, CDR1 is SGHVS and CDR2 FQNEAQ. Trimming took 7 bases from V and 3 from J; bases not matched to a gene: 8. CDR3 length: 15 amino acids. Here the CDR3 DNA reads TGTGCCAGCACCGCGGGGGGGGGAACGACAGATACGCAGTATTTT. Its protein product is CASTAGGGTTDTQYF.